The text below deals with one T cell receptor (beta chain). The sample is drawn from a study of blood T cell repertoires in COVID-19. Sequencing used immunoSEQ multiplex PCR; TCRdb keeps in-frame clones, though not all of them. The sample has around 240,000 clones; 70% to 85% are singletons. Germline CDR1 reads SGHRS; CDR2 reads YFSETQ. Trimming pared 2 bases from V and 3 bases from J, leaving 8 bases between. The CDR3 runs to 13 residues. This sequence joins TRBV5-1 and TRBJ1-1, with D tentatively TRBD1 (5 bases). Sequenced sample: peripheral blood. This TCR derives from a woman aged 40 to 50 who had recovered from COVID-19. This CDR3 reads CASSFRQHTEAFF. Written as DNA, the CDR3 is TGCGCCAGCAGCTTTCGACAGCACACTGAAGCTTTCTTT. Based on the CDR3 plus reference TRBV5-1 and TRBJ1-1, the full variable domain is KAGVTQTPRYLIKTRGQQVTLSCSPISGHRSVSWYQQTPGQGLQFLFEYFSETQRNKGNFPGRFSGRQFSNSRSEMNVSTLELGDSALYLCASSFRQHTEAFFGQGTRLTVV.